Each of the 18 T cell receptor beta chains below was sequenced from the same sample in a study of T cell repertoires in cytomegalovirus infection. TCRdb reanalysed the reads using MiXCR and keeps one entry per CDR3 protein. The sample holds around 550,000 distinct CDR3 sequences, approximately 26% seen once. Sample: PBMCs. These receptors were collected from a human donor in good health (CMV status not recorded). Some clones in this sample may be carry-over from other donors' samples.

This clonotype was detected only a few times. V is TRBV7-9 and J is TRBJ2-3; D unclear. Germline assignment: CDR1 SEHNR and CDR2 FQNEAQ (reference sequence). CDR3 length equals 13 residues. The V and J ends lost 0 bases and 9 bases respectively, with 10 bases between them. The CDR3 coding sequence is TGTGCCAGCAGCTTAGCTAGAATTGGAACGCAGTATTTT. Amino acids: CASSLARIGTQYF.

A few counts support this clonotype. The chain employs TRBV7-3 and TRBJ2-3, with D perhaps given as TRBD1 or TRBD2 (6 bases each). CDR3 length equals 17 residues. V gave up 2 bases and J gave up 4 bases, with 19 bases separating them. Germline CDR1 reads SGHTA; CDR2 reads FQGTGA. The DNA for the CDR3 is TGTGCCAGCAGCTTAGGGGGGCTTTCCAGGTCCGCAGATACGCAGTATTTT. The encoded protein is CASSLGGLSRSADTQYF.

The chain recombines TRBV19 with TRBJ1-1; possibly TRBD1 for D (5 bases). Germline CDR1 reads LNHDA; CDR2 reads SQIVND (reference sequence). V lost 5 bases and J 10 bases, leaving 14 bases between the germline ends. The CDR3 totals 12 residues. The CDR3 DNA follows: TGTGCCAGTAGTGCATATGGGGGGGTAGCTTTCTTT. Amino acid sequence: CASSAYGGVAFF.

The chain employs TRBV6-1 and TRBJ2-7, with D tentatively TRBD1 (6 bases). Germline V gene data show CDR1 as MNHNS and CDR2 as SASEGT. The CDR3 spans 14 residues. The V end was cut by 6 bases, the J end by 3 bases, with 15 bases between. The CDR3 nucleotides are TGTGCCAGCAGCAGGACAGACGATCTCTACGAGCAGTACTTC. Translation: CASSRTDDLYEQYF.

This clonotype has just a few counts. As DNA, the CDR3 is TGTGCCAGCAGTATCGGCCAGGGGAATCTGGCTGGAAACACCATATATTTT. Protein: CASSIGQGNLAGNTIYF. The chain has TRBV6-5 and TRBJ1-3, with D possibly matching TRBD1 (6 bases). Trimming removed 5 bases at V and 2 bases at J, with 19 bases between. This CDR3 spans 17 amino acids. The V gene's germline CDR1 is MNHEY and CDR2 SVGAGI.

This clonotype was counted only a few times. DNA of the CDR3: TGTGCCATCAGTCCATGGGGGGCTTCCTACAATGAGCAGTTCTTC. Encoded protein: CAISPWGASYNEQFF. This chain joins TRBV10-3 and TRBJ2-1; D possibly matches TRBD1 or TRBD2 (6 bases each). Germline CDR1 ENHRY, CDR2 SYGVKD. The CDR3 is made up of 15 amino acids. V lost 5 bases to trimming and J lost 1 base, with 12 bases between them.

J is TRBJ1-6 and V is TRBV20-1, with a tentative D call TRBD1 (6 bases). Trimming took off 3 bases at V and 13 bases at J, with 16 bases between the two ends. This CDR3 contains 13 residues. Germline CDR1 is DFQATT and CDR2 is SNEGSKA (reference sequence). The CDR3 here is CSARGGGARPLHF. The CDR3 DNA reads TGCAGTGCTAGGGGGGGCGGGGCACGGCCCCTCCACTTT.

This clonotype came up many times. CDR3 sequence reads: CASSLGGGNTIYF. In nucleotides, the CDR3 is TGTGCCAGCAGCTTAGGGGGTGGAAACACCATATATTTT. V is TRBV7-2 and J is TRBJ1-3; D is uncertain. This CDR3 region has 13 residues. Looked up from germline, CDR1 is SGHTA and CDR2 is FQGNSA. V shed 1 base and J shed 3 bases, with 4 bases lying between them.

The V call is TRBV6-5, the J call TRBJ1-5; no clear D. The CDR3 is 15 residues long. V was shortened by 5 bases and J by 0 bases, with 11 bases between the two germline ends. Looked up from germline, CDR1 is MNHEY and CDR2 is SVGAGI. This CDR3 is CASSNTGLSNQPQHF. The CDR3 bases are TGTGCCAGCAGTAACACCGGACTTAGCAATCAGCCCCAGCATTTT.

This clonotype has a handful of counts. CDR3 sequence reads: CASREQGPTEAFF. The CDR3 DNA sequence: TGTGCCAGCAGGGAACAGGGTCCCACTGAAGCTTTCTTT. The genes are TRBV12-3 or TRBV12-4 and TRBJ1-1; D is possibly TRBD1 (6 bases). This CDR3 is 13 amino acids long. Deletions cut 6 bases from V and 4 bases from J, with 12 bases between.

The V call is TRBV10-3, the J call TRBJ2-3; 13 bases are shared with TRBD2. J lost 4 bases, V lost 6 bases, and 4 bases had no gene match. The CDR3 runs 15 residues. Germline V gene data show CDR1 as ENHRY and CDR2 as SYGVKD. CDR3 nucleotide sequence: TGTGCCATCAGCGGACTAGCGGGAGTCTCAGATACGCAGTATTTT. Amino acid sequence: CAISGLAGVSDTQYF.

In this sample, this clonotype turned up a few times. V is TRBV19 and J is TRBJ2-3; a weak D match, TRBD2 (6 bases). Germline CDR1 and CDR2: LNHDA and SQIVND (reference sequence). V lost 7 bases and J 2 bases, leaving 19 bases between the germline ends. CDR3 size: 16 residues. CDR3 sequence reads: CASTAWGGIFTDTQYF. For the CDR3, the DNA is TGTGCCAGTACCGCCTGGGGCGGGATCTTCACAGATACGCAGTATTTT.

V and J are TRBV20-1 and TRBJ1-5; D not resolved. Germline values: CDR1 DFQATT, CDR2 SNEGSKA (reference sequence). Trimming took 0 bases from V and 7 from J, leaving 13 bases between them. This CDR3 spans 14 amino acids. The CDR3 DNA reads TGCAGTGCTAGAGATCCCCAGAAATTACAGCCCCAGCATTTT. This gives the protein CSARDPQKLQPQHF.

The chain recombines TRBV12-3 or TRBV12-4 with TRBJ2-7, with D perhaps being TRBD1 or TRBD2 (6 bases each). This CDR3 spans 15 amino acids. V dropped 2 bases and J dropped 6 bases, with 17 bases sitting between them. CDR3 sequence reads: CASSLSSGASGEQYV. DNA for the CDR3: TGTGCCAGCAGTTTAAGTTCGGGGGCTTCTGGCGAGCAGTACGTC.

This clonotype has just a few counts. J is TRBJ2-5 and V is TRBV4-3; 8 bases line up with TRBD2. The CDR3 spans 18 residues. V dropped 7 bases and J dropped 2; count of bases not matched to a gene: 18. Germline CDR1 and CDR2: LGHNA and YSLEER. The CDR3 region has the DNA TGCGCCAGCACCCCCCGTCGGGATATACTAGCGGAACAAGAGACCCAGTACTTC. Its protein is CASTPRRDILAEQETQYF.

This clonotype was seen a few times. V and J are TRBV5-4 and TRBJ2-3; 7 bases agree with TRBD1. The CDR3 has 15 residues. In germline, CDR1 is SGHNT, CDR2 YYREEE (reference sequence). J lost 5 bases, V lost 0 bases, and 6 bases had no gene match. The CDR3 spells CASSLGTGARDTQYF. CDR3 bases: TGTGCCAGCAGCTTGGGTACAGGGGCGAGAGATACGCAGTATTTT.

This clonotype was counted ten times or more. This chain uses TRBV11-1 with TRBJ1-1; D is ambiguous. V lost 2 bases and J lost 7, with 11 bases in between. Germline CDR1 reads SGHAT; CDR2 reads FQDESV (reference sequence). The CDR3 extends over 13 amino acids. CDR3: CASSLKQPREAFF. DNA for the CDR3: TGTGCCAGCAGCTTAAAGCAACCGCGTGAAGCTTTCTTT.

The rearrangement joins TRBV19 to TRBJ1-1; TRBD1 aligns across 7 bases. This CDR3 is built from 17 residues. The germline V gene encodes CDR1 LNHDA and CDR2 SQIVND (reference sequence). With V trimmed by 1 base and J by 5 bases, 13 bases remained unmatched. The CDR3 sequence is CASSIGGIGGDSTEAFF. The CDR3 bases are TGTGCCAGTAGTATAGGCGGTATAGGGGGCGATTCTACTGAAGCTTTCTTT.